The clone carrying this T cell receptor (beta chain) was seen more than once but under ten times. Its antigen is not identified. Sequenced by immunoSEQ multiplex PCR; TCRdb stores in-frame clones only, minus some. Counted here are tens of thousands of clones, roughly 90% occurring once; the ten biggest clones make up more than 4%. The sample is drawn from a study of T cell responses to AZD1222 COVID-19 vaccine. Study background: Doses given second, at about 4 or about 12 weeks, were pooled.

Germline V gene lookup returns CDR1 SGHAT and CDR2 FQNNGV. The germline V and J ends were trimmed by 5 bases and 11 bases, with 18 bases remaining between them. The CDR3 has 13 amino acids. Findings and caveats of the study: Donors skewed white British and female; clonal diversity was possibly underestimated. Recipients of AZD1222 seropositive at baseline numbered only 6 or 7. Spike-specific TCR breadth and depth grew following two AZD1222 doses.

The chain recombines TRBV11-2 with TRBJ1-1; D perhaps matches TRBD1 (6 bases). This TCR derives from an adult in good health. The sequences come from peripheral blood, collected on day 0 of AZD1222 vaccination. The CDR3 is CASSLDLQGRAFF. The CDR3 bases are TGTGCCAGCAGCCTCGACCTACAGGGCAGGGCTTTCTTT.